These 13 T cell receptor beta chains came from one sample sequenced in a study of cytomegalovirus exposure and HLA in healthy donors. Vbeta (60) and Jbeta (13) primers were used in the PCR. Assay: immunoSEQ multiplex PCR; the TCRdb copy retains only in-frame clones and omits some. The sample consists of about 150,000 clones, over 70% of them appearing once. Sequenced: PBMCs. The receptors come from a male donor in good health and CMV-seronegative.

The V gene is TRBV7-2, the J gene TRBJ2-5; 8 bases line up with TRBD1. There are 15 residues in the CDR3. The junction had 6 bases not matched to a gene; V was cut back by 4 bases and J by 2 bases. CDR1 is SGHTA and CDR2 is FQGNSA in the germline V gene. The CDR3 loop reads CASSSKTGVQETQYF. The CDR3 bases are TGTGCCAGCAGCTCGAAGACAGGGGTGCAAGAGACCCAGTACTTC.

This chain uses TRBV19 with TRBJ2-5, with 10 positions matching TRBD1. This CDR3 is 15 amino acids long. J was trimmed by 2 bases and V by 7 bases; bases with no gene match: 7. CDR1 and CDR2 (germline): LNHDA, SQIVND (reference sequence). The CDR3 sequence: CASTPRDRGQETQYF. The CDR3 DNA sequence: TGTGCCAGTACCCCCCGGGACAGGGGTCAAGAGACCCAGTACTTC.

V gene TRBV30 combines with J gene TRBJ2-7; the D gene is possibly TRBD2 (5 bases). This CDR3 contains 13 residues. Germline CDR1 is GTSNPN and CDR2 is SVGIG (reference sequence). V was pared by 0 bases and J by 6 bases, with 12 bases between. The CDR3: CAWSVRVGGEQYF. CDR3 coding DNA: TGTGCCTGGAGTGTGAGGGTCGGCGGCGAGCAGTACTTC.

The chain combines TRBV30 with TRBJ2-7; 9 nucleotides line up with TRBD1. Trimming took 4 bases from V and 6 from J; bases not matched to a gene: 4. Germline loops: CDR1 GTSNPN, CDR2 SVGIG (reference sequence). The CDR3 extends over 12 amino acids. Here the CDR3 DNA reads TGTGCCTGGACCGTGGACAGGGGCGAGCAGTACTTC. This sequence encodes CAWTVDRGEQYF.

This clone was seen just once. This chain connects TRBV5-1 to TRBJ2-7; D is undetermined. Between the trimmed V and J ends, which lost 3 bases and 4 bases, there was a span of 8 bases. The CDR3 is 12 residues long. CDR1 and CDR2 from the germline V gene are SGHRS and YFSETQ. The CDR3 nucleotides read TGCGCCAGCAGCTCAAGAGAATACGAGCAGTACTTC. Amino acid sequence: CASSSREYEQYF.

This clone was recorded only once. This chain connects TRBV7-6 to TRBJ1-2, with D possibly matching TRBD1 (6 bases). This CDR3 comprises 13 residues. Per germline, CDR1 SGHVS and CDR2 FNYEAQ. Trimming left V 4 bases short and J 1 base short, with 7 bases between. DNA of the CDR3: TGTGCCAGCAGCTCGACAGGTAACTATGGCTACACCTTC. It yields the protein CASSSTGNYGYTF.

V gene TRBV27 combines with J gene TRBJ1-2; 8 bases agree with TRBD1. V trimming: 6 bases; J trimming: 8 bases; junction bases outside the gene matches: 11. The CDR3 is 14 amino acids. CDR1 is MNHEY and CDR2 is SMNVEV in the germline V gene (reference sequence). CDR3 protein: CASSPRGQERGYTF. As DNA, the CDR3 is TGTGCCAGCAGCCCCCGGGGACAGGAGAGGGGCTACACCTTC.

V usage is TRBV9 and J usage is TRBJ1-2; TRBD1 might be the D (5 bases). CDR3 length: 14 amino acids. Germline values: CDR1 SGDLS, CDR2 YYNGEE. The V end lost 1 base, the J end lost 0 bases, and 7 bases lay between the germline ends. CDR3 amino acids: CASSVQGSNYGYTF. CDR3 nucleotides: TGTGCCAGCAGCGTACAGGGTTCTAACTATGGCTACACCTTC.

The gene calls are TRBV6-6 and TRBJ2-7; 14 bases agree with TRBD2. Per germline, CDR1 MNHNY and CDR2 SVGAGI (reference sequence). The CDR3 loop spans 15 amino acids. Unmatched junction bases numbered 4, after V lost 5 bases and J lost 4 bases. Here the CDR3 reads CASSTGTSGSYEQYF. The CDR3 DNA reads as TGTGCCAGCAGTACTGGGACTAGCGGGAGTTACGAGCAGTACTTC.

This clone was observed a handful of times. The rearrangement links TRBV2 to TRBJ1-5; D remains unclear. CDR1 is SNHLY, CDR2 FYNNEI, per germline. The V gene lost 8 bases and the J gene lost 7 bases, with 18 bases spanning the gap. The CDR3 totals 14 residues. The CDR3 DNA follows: TGTGCCAGCGGGTCGAACTCCGCCAGGCAGCCCCAGCATTTT. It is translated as CASGSNSARQPQHF.

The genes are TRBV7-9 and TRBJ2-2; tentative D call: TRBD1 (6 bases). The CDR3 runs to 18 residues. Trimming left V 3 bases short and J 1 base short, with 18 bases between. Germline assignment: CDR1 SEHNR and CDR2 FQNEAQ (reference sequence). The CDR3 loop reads CASSFKRGGFGNTGELFF. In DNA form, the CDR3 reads TGTGCCAGCAGCTTTAAGAGAGGGGGATTTGGGAACACCGGGGAGCTGTTTTTT. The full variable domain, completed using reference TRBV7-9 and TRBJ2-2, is DTGVSQNPRHKITKRGQNVTFRCDPISEHNRLYWYRQTLGQGPEFLTYFQNEAQLEKSRLLSDRFSAERPKGSFSTLEIQRTEQGDSAMYLCASSFKRGGFGNTGELFFGEGSRLTVL.

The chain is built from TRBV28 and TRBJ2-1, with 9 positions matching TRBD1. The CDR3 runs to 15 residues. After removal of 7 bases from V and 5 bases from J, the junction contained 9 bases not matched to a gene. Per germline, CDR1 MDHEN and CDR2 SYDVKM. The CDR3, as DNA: TGTGCCAGCATAAGCACGGGACAGGGCGACAATGAGCAGTTCTTC. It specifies CASISTGQGDNEQFF.

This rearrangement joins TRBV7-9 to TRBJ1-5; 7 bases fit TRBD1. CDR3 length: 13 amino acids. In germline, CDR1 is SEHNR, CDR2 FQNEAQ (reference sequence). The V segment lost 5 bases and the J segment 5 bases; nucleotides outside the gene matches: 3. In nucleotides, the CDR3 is TGTGCCAGCAGCGCCCAGGGGGATCAGCCCCAGCATTTT. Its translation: CASSAQGDQPQHF. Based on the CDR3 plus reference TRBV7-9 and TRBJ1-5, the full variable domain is DTGVSQNPRHKITKRGQNVTFRCDPISEHNRLYWYRQTLGQGPEFLTYFQNEAQLEKSRLLSDRFSAERPKGSFSTLEIQRTEQGDSAMYLCASSAQGDQPQHFGDGTRLSIL.